Presented here are 3 T cell receptor beta chains from one specimen sequenced in a study of memory CD4+ T cells and cytomegalovirus serostatus (dated by TCRdb to about 2019). A FACSAria II was used to sort memory CD4+ T cells, defined as single viable CD3+CD4+CD8-CD45RO+ cells. Library method: the immunoSEQ multiplex PCR assay. Entries here come from immuneACCESS through TCRdb and include only in-frame sequences with V and J called. Some clones fail to appear in such tables; in the studies checked, an unresolved V gene covers under half of the shortfall, and the cause of the remainder is unknown. The sample records roughly 67,000 clones, 76% of which are singletons. The ten largest clones add up to about 4.5% of the sample. Material: memory CD4+ T cells from blood. The receptors were sampled from an adult in good health and CMV-seropositive.

This clone was picked up a small number of times. The chain joins TRBV10-1 to TRBJ1-5; D remains ambiguous. This CDR3 contains 11 residues. V lost 2 bases and J 7 bases, leaving 3 bases between the germline ends. Germline V gene data show CDR1 as WNHNN and CDR2 as SYGVQD (reference sequence). The CDR3 loop is CASSERQPQHF. In DNA form, the CDR3 reads TGCGCCAGCAGTGAGAGGCAGCCCCAGCATTTT.

V is TRBV29-1 and J is TRBJ2-5; possibly TRBD2 for D (5 bases). V was trimmed by 2 bases and J by 5 bases, leaving 6 bases between them. Germline loops: CDR1 SQVTM, CDR2 ANQGSEA. This CDR3 contains 11 residues. This CDR3 is CSVERGETQYF. The CDR3 bases are TGCAGCGTTGAAAGAGGGGAGACCCAGTACTTC.

This chain joins TRBV28 and TRBJ2-7; 10 bases fit TRBD1. Germline CDR1 MDHEN, CDR2 SYDVKM. Losses at the gene ends were 2 bases for V and 6 bases for J; bases not matched to a gene: 7. This CDR3 has 15 residues. In DNA form, the CDR3 reads TGTGCCAGCAGTTTAGGTGGACAGGGGGTCGGCGAGCAGTACTTC. Its protein is CASSLGGQGVGEQYF. Full variable domain (rest looked up from reference TRBV28 and TRBJ2-7): DVKVTQSSRYLVKRTGEKVFLECVQDMDHENMFWYRQDPGLGLRLIYFSYDVKMKEKGDIPEGYSVSREKKERFSLILESASTNQTSMYLCASSLGGQGVGEQYFGPGTRLTVT.